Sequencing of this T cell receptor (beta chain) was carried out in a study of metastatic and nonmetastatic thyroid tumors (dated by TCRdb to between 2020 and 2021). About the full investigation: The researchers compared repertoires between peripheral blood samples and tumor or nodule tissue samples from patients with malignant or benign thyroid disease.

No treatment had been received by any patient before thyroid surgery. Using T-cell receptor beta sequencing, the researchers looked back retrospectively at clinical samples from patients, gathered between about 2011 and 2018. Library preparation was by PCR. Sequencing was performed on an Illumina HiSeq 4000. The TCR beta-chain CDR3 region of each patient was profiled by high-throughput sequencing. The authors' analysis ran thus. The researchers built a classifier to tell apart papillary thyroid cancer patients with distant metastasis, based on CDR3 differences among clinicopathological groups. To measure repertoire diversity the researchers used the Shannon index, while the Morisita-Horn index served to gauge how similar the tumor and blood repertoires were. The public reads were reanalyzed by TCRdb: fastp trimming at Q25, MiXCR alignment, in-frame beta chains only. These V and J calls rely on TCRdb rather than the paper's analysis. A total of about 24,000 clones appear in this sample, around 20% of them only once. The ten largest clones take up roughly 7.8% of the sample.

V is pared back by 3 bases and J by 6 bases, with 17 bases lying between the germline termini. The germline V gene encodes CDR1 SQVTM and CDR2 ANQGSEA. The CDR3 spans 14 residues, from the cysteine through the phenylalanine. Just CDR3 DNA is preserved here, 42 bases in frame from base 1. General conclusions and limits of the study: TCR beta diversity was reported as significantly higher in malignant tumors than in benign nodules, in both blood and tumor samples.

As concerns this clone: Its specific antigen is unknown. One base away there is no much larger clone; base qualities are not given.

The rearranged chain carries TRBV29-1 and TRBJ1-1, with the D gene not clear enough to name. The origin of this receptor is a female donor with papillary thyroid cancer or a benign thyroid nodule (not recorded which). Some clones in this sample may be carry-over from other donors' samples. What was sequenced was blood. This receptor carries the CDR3 CSVDTRWRKAEAFF. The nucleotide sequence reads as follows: TGCAGCGTTGATACCAGGTGGAGGAAGGCTGAAGCTTTCTTT.